The rows below give T cell receptor beta chains drawn from one sample of a study of control samples from healthy donors and cancer patients. The table came from immunoSEQ multiplex PCR; TCRdb's copy has only in-frame clones and leaves some out. This sample has about 58,000 clones; around 87% occur once, and the top ten carry approximately 5.9%. Sequencing was done on a sample of PBMCs. These receptor sequences come from a man aged 60 to 69 with colorectal cancer. Both conserved end residues are part of each CDR3. A D gene is named only where the DNA matches it firmly. Clone size is stated in some rows and not others, as once, few, many or a class when expanded.

>.|.|TRBJ1-5|TRBV6-4
TGTGCCAGCAGTGACGGGGCAGGCCGGAAGCAGCCCCAGCATTTT
CASSDGAGRKQPQHF
>TRBD1|.|TRBJ2-3|TRBV7-2
TGTGCCAGCAGCTTAGTCGGGACAGGGGGCACAGATACGCAGTATTTT
CASSLVGTGGTDTQYF
>.|.|TRBJ1-2|TRBV27
TGTGCCAGCAGTTTTCAGGGGACCAAAGGCTATGGCTACACCTTC
CASSFQGTKGYGYTF
>TRBD2|.|TRBJ2-1|TRBV2
TGTGCCACGAGCGGGAGCCCTAACAATGAGCAGTTCTTC
CATSGSPNNEQFF
>TRBD2|.|TRBJ2-5|TRBV5-1
TGCGCCAGCGGAACGACTAGCGGGGTCTACCAAGAGACCCAGTACTTC
CASGTTSGVYQETQYF
>.|.|TRBJ2-7|TRBV19
TGTGCCAGTAGTAGGGGATACTACGAGCAGTACTTC
CASSRGYYEQYF
>.|.|TRBJ2-6|TRBV13
TGTGCCAGCAGCTTCATCCGTGGGGGAAGGGCCAACGTCCTGACTTTC
CASSFIRGGRANVLTF
>TRBD1|.|TRBJ2-7|TRBV6-5
TGTGCCAGCAGGGGGACAGGGCTTCACGAGCAGTACTTC
CASRGTGLHEQYF
>.|.|TRBJ1-1|TRBV3-1/TRBV3-2
TGTGCCAGCAGCCAAGACACGGGGAGATCTTTCTTT
CASSQDTGRSFF
>.|.|TRBJ2-7|TRBV5-1
TGCGCCAGCAGCTTGGACCTGGCTTCCTACGAGCAGTACTTC
CASSLDLASYEQYF
>.|.|TRBJ2-2|TRBV5-1
TGCGCCAGCAGCTCGACCGTTCGACCGGCGCCCGGGGAGCTGTTTTTT
CASSSTVRPAPGELFF
>.|.|TRBJ2-7|TRBV15
TGTGCCACCAGCAGGGGGTACGAGCAGTACTTC
CATSRGYEQYF
>.|.|TRBJ2-2|TRBV21-1
TGTGCCAGCAGAAACAACCGGACAGACAAAACGATCCCCGGGGAGCTGTTTTTT
CASRNNRTDKTIPGELFF
>TRBD2|few|TRBJ2-3|TRBV7-8
TGTGCCAGCAGCTGGGCGGGGGGGGCAGATACGCAGTATTTT
CASSWAGGADTQYF
>.|few|TRBJ1-1|TRBV7-9
TGTGCCAGCAGCCCGTGGGGGGCTAGGGACACTGAAGCTTTCTTT
CASSPWGARDTEAFF
>.|.|TRBJ2-2|TRBV12-3/TRBV12-4
TGTGCCAGCAGTTCGAGGGGGGAGCTGTTTTTT
CASSSRGELFF
>.|.|TRBJ2-3|TRBV29-1
TGCAGCGTTGCCGCGGACAGCACAGATACGCAGTATTTT
CSVAADSTDTQYF
>.|.|TRBJ2-7|TRBV7-8
TGTGCCAGCAGCCAGAAGCGGGCCCAAGGAGGGGAGCAGTACTTC
CASSQKRAQGGEQYF
>.|.|TRBJ1-6|TRBV15
TGTGCCACCAGCAGAGATATAGGGAATTCACCCCTCCACTTT
CATSRDIGNSPLHF
>.|.|TRBJ2-7|TRBV19
TGTGCCAGTAGTATAGGGTACGAGCAGTACTTC
CASSIGYEQYF
>.|.|TRBJ1-4|TRBV6-1
TGTGCCAGCAGTGAACGGGGGAAGGGAATTTATGAAAAACTGTTTTTT
CASSERGKGIYEKLFF
>.|.|TRBJ2-1|TRBV5-4
TGTGCCAGCAGAGCCGGCGGGGTGTACAATGAGCAGTTCTTC
CASRAGGVYNEQFF
>.|.|TRBJ2-2|TRBV28
TGTGCCAGCAGTGCCAGGGTTCCCGGGGAGCTGTTTTTT
CASSARVPGELFF
>.|.|TRBJ1-3|TRBV6-5
TGTGCCAGCAGGGAGGGTCTCCCCACCATATATTTT
CASREGLPTIYF
>TRBD1|.|TRBJ2-7|TRBV29-1
TGCAGCGGAATGACAGGGGGGTACGAGCAGTACTTC
CSGMTGGYEQYF
>TRBD2|.|TRBJ2-7|TRBV9
TGTGCCAGCAGCGTAGGAGGCGGGGGGGCGGACGAGCAGTACTTC
CASSVGGGGADEQYF
>.|.|TRBJ1-5|TRBV2
TGTGCCAGCAGTGAGGGGGGCGCGAGCAATCAGCCCCAGCATTTT
CASSEGGASNQPQHF
>.|.|TRBJ2-3|TRBV27
TGTGCCAGCAGTCCGGGGACACATTACACAGATACGCAGTATTTT
CASSPGTHYTDTQYF
>.|.|TRBJ1-5|TRBV11-3
TGTGCCAGCAGCCTATTAGGGTTCGCGTGGAGCAATCAGCCCCAGCATTTT
CASSLLGFAWSNQPQHF
>.|once|TRBJ2-2|TRBV24-1
TGTGCCACCAGTGCTCAGGCATCCACCGGGGAGCTGTTTTTT
CATSAQASTGELFF
>.|.|TRBJ2-3|TRBV18
TGTGCCAGCTCACCACAGGGAAACACAGATACGCAGTATTTT
CASSPQGNTDTQYF
>.|.|TRBJ1-5|TRBV4-2
TGTGCCAGCAGCCAAGATAGGGATAGCAATCAGCCCCAGCATTTT
CASSQDRDSNQPQHF
>TRBD2|.|TRBJ2-3|TRBV5-1
TGCGCCAGCAGCTTAGATCCTAGCGGTGCTGGGACGCAGTATTTT
CASSLDPSGAGTQYF
>.|.|TRBJ1-3|TRBV29-1
TGCAGCGTTGAAGGCAGGGCTTCCAACACCATATATTTT
CSVEGRASNTIYF
>.|.|TRBJ2-7|TRBV7-2
TGTGCCAGCAGCTTAGTCTCCTACGAGCAGTACTTC
CASSLVSYEQYF
>.|.|TRBJ2-7|TRBV5-1
TGCGCCAGCAGCTTGGACGCCTACGAGCAGTACTTC
CASSLDAYEQYF
>TRBD2|.|TRBJ2-5|TRBV27
TGTGCCAGCAGTCCCGGGACTAAACAAGAGACCCAGTACTTC
CASSPGTKQETQYF
>.|.|TRBJ1-2|TRBV19
TGTGCCAGTAGTACGACAGGATATGGCTACACCTTC
CASSTTGYGYTF